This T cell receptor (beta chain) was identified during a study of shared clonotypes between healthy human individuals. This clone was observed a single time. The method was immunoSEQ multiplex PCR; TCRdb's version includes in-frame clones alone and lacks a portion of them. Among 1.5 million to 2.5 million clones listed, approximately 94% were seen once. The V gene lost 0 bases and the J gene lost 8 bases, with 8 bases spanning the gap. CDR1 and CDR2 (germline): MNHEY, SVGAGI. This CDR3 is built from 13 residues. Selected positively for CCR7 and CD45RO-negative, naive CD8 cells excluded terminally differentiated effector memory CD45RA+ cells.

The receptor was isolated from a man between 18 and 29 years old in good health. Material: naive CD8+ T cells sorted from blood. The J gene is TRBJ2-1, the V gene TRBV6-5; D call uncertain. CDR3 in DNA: TGTGCCAGCAGTTACTCGACCGAGTATGAGCAGTTCTTC. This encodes CASSYSTEYEQFF.